This T cell receptor beta chain was identified in a study of cytomegalovirus exposure and HLA in healthy donors (dated by TCRdb to about 2017). In terms of the full investigation: An earlier analysis of approximately 640 of the donors reported approximately 270 Gb of sequence data and roughly 110 million unique TCR beta sequences from roughly 180 million T cells. An early release covering about 600 HLA-typed donors comprised roughly 300 gigabases of sequencing data and tens of millions of unique TCR sequences. Of the 398 genotyped donors, approximately 83% fell in the genetic ancestry cluster associated with self-reported Caucasian donors. The study aimed to test whether cataloging public T cell receptors could reveal signatures of past pathogen exposure. The T cell repertoires of 666 subjects were profiled by immunosequencing and related to cytomegalovirus serostatus. A separate validation cohort of roughly 130 different subjects was used in addition to the 666-subject first cohort. High-throughput TCR immunosequencing, statistical association of individual TCRs with disease status, and machine learning were combined to predict cytomegalovirus infection status. A later analysis re-examined previously published TCR beta repertoires from around 670 donors and added high-resolution HLA genotyping to investigate patterns of TCR occurrence. Rather than using new phenotypic data, the later analysis identified candidate immune exposures from TCR beta sequences and from how often those sequences occurred across donors. In an earlier analysis of over 550 of the donors, high-throughput TCR beta sequencing was used to judge whether each TCR beta V gene segment behaved as functional or pseudogenic. Donor age, sex, ethnicity and CMV serostatus were compiled together with the repertoire data. A later genetic analysis used genome-wide SNP genotypes for about three fifths of the roughly 700 donors, treating that subset as a discovery cohort. Every repertoire in the discovery cohort had been generated on one and the same sequencing platform. Class I and class II HLA loci were covered by the typing at four-digit resolution. Typing coverage differed by locus: A, B, C, DRB1 and DQB1 were typed in about 620-630 donors, DQA1 in approximately 520, DPA1 in around 580, and DPB1 in 450 to 490. Because of strong linkage in the cohort, roughly five DR-DQ haplotypes were treated as single units for association and clustering. Among about 400 genotyped donors of the cohort, an average of about 220,000 unique TCR beta nucleotide sequences was sequenced per donor, of which about 19% were non-productive.

Concerning this clone: Its recognized antigen is unknown. No per-base quality is available; no much larger clone lies one base away.

Results the study describes overall, beyond this receptor: In vitro tests confirmed that three of the cytomegalovirus-associated TCR beta chains recognize cytomegalovirus antigens. According to a later genetic analysis, donors in an Asian-associated ancestry cluster had fewer N-insertions in productive TCRs than the roughly 700-donor mean. It was suggested by the authors that the approach could potentially be generalized to other disease states and immunological phenotypes. Correlated functional status among segregating V segments might reflect linkage disequilibrium, but an unknown experimental factor could not be ruled out. In a later analysis, the rate of TCR association differed among HLA loci, with DRB1 alleles having the most associated TCRs and HLA-C alleles having the fewest. Presence/absence analyses assumed roughly uniform sequencing depth across donors, an assumption that may not hold. Compared with equally common non-associated chains, HLA-associated TCR beta chains in a later analysis were more clonally expanded and had lower generation probabilities. An association between a missense DCLRE1C variant and V-gene and J-gene trimming of TCR beta chains was found in a later genetic analysis and replicated in an independent cohort. Broadly in line with IMGT annotations, most TCR beta V segments showed up in productive rearrangements about 87% or about 30% of the time in an earlier analysis of around 550 of the donors. Immune exposure information for the cohort was limited to CMV serostatus. When HLA alleles, especially DR and DQ, strongly co-occurred, attributing TCR associations to individual alleles was difficult. A cluster of highly shared sequence variants was judged likely to represent a technical artifact of the sequencing pipeline. Because counts were too low, approximately 18 rarely observed V segments, including chromosome 9 orphons, were excluded from the earlier analysis of 587 of the donors. The classifier was reported to diagnose cytomegalovirus status with high specificity and sensitivity in both the original and validation cohorts. According to a later analysis, most CMV-associated TCR beta chains appeared to be HLA-restricted, and the HLA associations seemed to be driven largely by CMV exposure. In this cohort, only TCR beta chains were sequenced, and detectable features were limited by the absence of alpha or paired-chain data. Because HLA typing was unavailable for some donors at each locus, only the typed subset was used in association tests. Because the 87-base-pair reads could not distinguish some IMGT-functional V segments, including TRBV6-2 and TRBV6-3, those segments were excluded. A further reported finding was that TCR beta sequences accurately predicted the HLA-A and HLA-B alleles for most subjects in the first cohort. Most TCR sequences were seen in very few donors, while some public TCRs were found in many individuals. Specific HLA alleles were associated with 18,000 or so TCR beta sequences at a false discovery rate of 0.05 in a later analysis. A later analysis reported that several top co-occurrence clusters appeared linked to parvovirus B19, influenza, CMV and Epstein-Barr virus. The study gave a list of 150 to 200 TCR beta chains associated with cytomegalovirus.

In total, 666 healthy bone marrow donors made up the cohort. Cohort members were all nominally healthy when sampled, although unrecorded immune exposures were likely present. The donor tested CMV seronegative, placing the donor among the 350 to 400 seronegative members of the cohort. Every donor gave a peripheral blood sample, and the peripheral blood mononuclear cells from that sample were used for TCR beta sequencing. Genomic DNA extraction from the blood cell samples was performed with the Qiagen DNeasy Blood Extraction Kit. V and J are trimmed by 7 bases and 6 bases, and the gene matches miss 12 bases of the junction. The CDR3 covers 15 residues, taking in both the cysteine and the phenylalanine. Of all the DNA, just the CDR3 is kept, 45 bases in frame from base 1. CDR1 and CDR2 were assigned from the germline V gene (reference sequence) as SGHKS and YYEKEE. The library was prepared using the immunoSEQ multiplex PCR assay. A mixture of 60 forward primers for TCR Vbeta segments and 13 reverse primers for TCR Jbeta segments was used in the multiplex PCR. The CDR3 region of rearranged TCR beta genes was amplified from genomic DNA with a multiplex PCR assay. Amplified TCR beta libraries were sequenced as 87-base-pair reads on the Illumina HiSeq System. The authors' analysis ran thus. In a later analysis, some 80 million unique TCR beta chains were counted across the roughly 670 repertoires, and approximately 11 million of these chains were shared by at least two donors. Raw reads were error-corrected and collapsed into unique sequences with a nearest-neighbor algorithm that merged closely related sequences to remove PCR and sequencing errors. CDR3 sequences were aligned to IMGT reference sequences to assign V, D and J gene segments. For a sequence to be retained, at least a six-nucleotide match to both a V gene segment and a J gene segment was required. A rearrangement counted as productive if the CDR3 had no stop codons and remained in frame with V and J, and every other rearrangement counted as non-productive. Following IMGT convention, CDR3 was defined as the stretch from the second conserved V-encoded cysteine to the conserved J-encoded phenylalanine. Sequences without an unambiguous match to a single V gene segment were excluded from the earlier analysis of 450 to 750 of the donors. An earlier analysis of a few hundred of the donors classified V segments as functional when productive rearrangements were above 56.7% and as segregating when the standard deviation between donors was above 5%. A statistical classification framework was built for diagnosing cytomegalovirus status from the catalog of TCR beta chain sequences. V and J gene assignment, in a later analysis, came from comparing TCR nucleotide sequences with IMGT/GENE-DB human TR gene sequences. The TCRdist pipeline was used in a later analysis to assign CDR3 sequences and most-parsimonious VDJ recombination scenarios. In a later analysis, every TCR beta chain was defined by the combination of its CDR3 amino acid sequence and its V-gene family, and reads without a unique V-gene family were dropped. A later analysis removed 600 or so highly shared, low-generation-probability nucleotide sequences to deal with suspected cross-contamination and a sequencing artifact. A later analysis calculated a clonal expansion index for each public chain from normalized within-repertoire ranks of inferred template counts. Generation probabilities in a later analysis came from a VDJ recombination model fitted to out-of-frame rearrangements, and those results were checked against IGoR. In a later analysis, hypergeometric tests were used to score TCR-TCR, TCR-HLA and TCR-CMV co-occurrence, with a repertoire-size bias correction applied to TCR pairs. False discovery rates were estimated in a later analysis by permuting HLA or CMV assignments 20 times. A later analysis grouped co-occurring TCRs with DBSCAN, adding TCRdist sequence similarity when clustering within HLA-allele-positive subsets. Repertoires with fewer than 30,000 or more than 120,000 public chains were left out of co-occurrence clustering, as were five repertoires with anomalous nucleotide sharing. This is the immuneACCESS table as TCRdb keeps it, with only in-frame sequences that have V and J called. A part of the clones is gone; compared with another copy, unresolved V genes explain less than half, and the rest is unexplained. Clone size and V and J calls were adopted from that table, with D and trimming inferred from the DNA. The sample contains 120,000 to 150,000 clones, over 70% of them found a single time. In total, the top ten clones hold under 2% of the sample.

The specimen sequenced was PBMCs. The clonotype was recovered from a woman aged 40-49 years in good health and CMV-seronegative. The sequence links TRBV5-5 to TRBJ1-5; 8 bases in the junction line up with TRBD1. The CDR3 reads CASPLTDRGCQPQHF. Read as DNA, the sequence is TGTGCCAGCCCTTTAACTGACAGGGGATGTCAGCCCCAGCATTTT.